The 20 T cell receptor beta chains below come from one sample, sequenced in a study of T cell responses to AZD1222 COVID-19 vaccine (TCRdb year 2021). Libraries were made using the immunoSEQ multiplex PCR assay. TCRdb limited this immuneACCESS table to in-frame rearrangements with V and J called. A share of clones is missing; checked studies link under half to unresolved V genes, and the rest is unexplained. The sample contains about 99,000 clones, about 85% of them found a single time. The ten largest clonotypes hold approximately 3% of the sample. The sample's time point label is to be understood as: baseline before first vaccination. The sample was peripheral blood, taken on day 0 of AZD1222 vaccination. These receptors originate from an adult in good health.

This chain uses TRBV5-8 with TRBJ1-3; D is ambiguous. V was pared by 2 bases and J by 4 bases, with 7 bases between. Germline loops: CDR1 SGHTS, CDR2 YDEGEE. The CDR3 contains 13 residues. CDR3 loop: CASSFGVGNTIYF. Written as DNA, the CDR3 is TGTGCCAGCAGCTTCGGGGTGGGAAACACCATATATTTT. The entire variable domain, with the rest obtained from reference TRBV5-8 and TRBJ1-3, is as follows: EAGVTQSPTHLIKTRGQQATLRCSPISGHTSVYWYQQALGLGLQFLLWYDEGEERNRGNFPPRFSGRQFPNYSSELNVNALELEDSALYLCASSFGVGNTIYFGEGSWLTVV.

The count of this clone is one. CDR3 DNA: TGTGCCAGCAGCTTCGGGTACTCTAATGAAAAACTGTTTTTT. Protein: CASSFGYSNEKLFF. The chain carries TRBV7-2 and TRBJ1-4, with D uncertain. Germline CDR1 and CDR2: SGHTA and FQGNSA. The CDR3 is made up of 14 amino acids. The V end lost 3 bases, the J end lost 3 bases, and 8 bases lay between the germline ends. The variable domain in full, completed from reference TRBV7-2 and TRBJ1-4, reads GAGVSQSPSNKVTEKGKDVELRCDPISGHTALYWYRQSLGQGLEFLIYFQGNSAPDKSGLPSDRFSAERTGGSVSTLTIQRTQQEDSAVYLCASSFGYSNEKLFFGSGTQLSVL.

This chain uses TRBV3-1 (or the pseudogene TRBV3-2) with TRBJ2-7; D is undetermined. The CDR3 totals 12 residues. The germline CDR1 and CDR2 sequences are LGHDT and YNNKEL (reference sequence). Trimming removed 2 bases from V and 4 bases from J, with 6 bases in between. The CDR3 spells CASSQFWYEQYF. Here the CDR3 DNA reads TGTGCCAGCAGCCAATTCTGGTACGAGCAGTACTTC.

V is TRBV2 and J is TRBJ1-1; D not resolved. V gave up 3 bases and J gave up 7 bases, with 9 bases separating them. Germline CDR1 and CDR2: SNHLY and FYNNEI. The CDR3 loop spans 12 amino acids. In DNA, the CDR3 is TGTGCCAGCAGTGACCCGAAGGATGAAGCTTTCTTT. Its translation: CASSDPKDEAFF.

V and J are TRBV3-1 (or the pseudogene TRBV3-2) and TRBJ2-5; 13 positions match TRBD2. Germline CDR1 reads LGHDT; CDR2 reads YNNKEL (reference sequence). V shed 1 base, J shed 5 bases, and the junction held 13 bases outside the gene matches. The CDR3 contains 19 residues. In DNA form, the CDR3 reads TGTGCCAGCAGCCAAGGAGTCCCACTAGCGGGGGGGCCGGGGGAGACCCAGTACTTC. Its protein product is CASSQGVPLAGGPGETQYF.

J is TRBJ2-3 and V is TRBV24-1; 7 nucleotides agree with TRBD1. The V segment lost 8 bases and the J segment 1 base; nucleotides outside the gene matches: 14. In germline, CDR1 is KGHDR, CDR2 SFDVKD. This CDR3 is 17 amino acids long. CDR3 in amino acids: CATKYAIGGTGTDTQYF. The CDR3 DNA sequence: TGTGCCACCAAGTATGCGATAGGGGGCACAGGCACAGATACGCAGTATTTT.

This chain links TRBV12-5 with TRBJ2-3; D is ambiguous. The CDR3 has 14 residues. Germline values: CDR1 LGHNT, CDR2 FRNRAP. The V and J ends lost 6 bases and 0 bases respectively, with 10 bases between them. CDR3: CASGLLSSTDTQYF. In DNA, the CDR3 is TGTGCTAGTGGACTCCTCTCAAGCACAGATACGCAGTATTTT.

This chain links TRBV14 with TRBJ1-2; 7 bases align to TRBD1. This CDR3 is 14 amino acids long. Per germline, CDR1 SGHDN and CDR2 FVKESK. Germline trimming cut 5 bases from V and 4 bases from J; bases unmatched to any gene: 7. DNA for the CDR3: TGTGCCAGCAGCTACGCCGGGACAGCCTATGGCTACACCTTC. Translation gives CASSYAGTAYGYTF.

The chain links TRBV4-3 to TRBJ2-1, with TRBD2 as a possible D gene (5 bases). V gave up 2 bases and J gave up 1 base, with 12 bases separating them. CDR3 length: 16 residues. Germline values: CDR1 LGHNA, CDR2 YSLEER. The CDR3 loop reads CASSQLPLVSYNEQFF. Written as DNA, the CDR3 is TGCGCCAGCAGCCAACTTCCACTAGTGTCCTACAATGAGCAGTTCTTC.

The chain has TRBV5-6 and TRBJ2-7; 9 positions agree with TRBD1. Trimming cost V 2 bases and J 0 bases; bases outside gene matches: 3. CDR3 length equals 15 residues. Germline CDR1 is SGHDT and CDR2 is YYEEEE. The CDR3 DNA is TGTGCCAGCAGCTTCAGGGGACAGGGCTCCTACGAGCAGTACTTC. Translating gives CASSFRGQGSYEQYF.

The chain has TRBV7-9 and TRBJ1-5; D is unclear. CDR1 SEHNR and CDR2 FQNEAQ come from the germline V gene (reference sequence). There are 15 residues in the CDR3. V was trimmed by 7 bases and J by 0 bases, leaving 13 bases between them. CDR3 in amino acids: CASKSPWYSNQPQHF. The DNA of the CDR3 is TGTGCCAGCAAGTCGCCCTGGTATAGCAATCAGCCCCAGCATTTT.

This clone was seen only a few times. The chain links TRBV5-6 to TRBJ1-3; TRBD1 agrees at 7 bases. CDR3 length: 18 residues. Germline V gene data show CDR1 as SGHDT and CDR2 as YYEEEE. The J segment lost 0 bases and the V segment lost 1 base, leaving 10 bases of the junction unmatched. The DNA for the CDR3 is TGTGCCAGCAGCTTGATGGGGAAGACAGGGTTCTCTGGAAACACCATATATTTT. Protein product: CASSLMGKTGFSGNTIYF. Supplemented by reference TRBV5-6 and TRBJ1-3, the full variable domain reads DAGVTQSPTHLIKTRGQQVTLRCSPKSGHDTVSWYQQALGQGPQFIFQYYEEEERQRGNFPDRFSGHQFPNYSSELNVNALLLGDSALYLCASSLMGKTGFSGNTIYFGEGSWLTVV.

As DNA, the CDR3 is TGTGCCAGCTCACCACCGATGGGGGGGAATCAGCCCCAGCATTTT. Translating it yields CASSPPMGGNQPQHF. V usage is TRBV18 and J usage is TRBJ1-5; maybe TRBD1 (5 bases). This CDR3 has 15 residues. The germline V and J ends were trimmed by 0 bases and 4 bases, with 10 bases remaining between them. Germline-derived CDR1 and CDR2 are KGHSH and LQKENI.

The chain couples TRBV29-1 to TRBJ1-2; D perhaps matches TRBD1 (6 bases). CDR1 is SQVTM, CDR2 ANQGSEA, per germline. The V end lost 7 bases, the J end lost 7 bases, and 19 bases lay between the germline ends. CDR3 size: 13 residues. CDR3 bases: TGCAGCGCCGGTGAGGGGGGACTGGGTGGCTACACCTTC. This translates into CSAGEGGLGGYTF.

The gene calls are TRBV7-9 and TRBJ1-3; TRBD1 matches at 8 bases. CDR1 and CDR2 from the germline V gene are SEHNR and FQNEAQ (reference sequence). J lost 4 bases, V lost 0 bases, and 5 bases had no gene match. The CDR3 contains 16 residues. The CDR3 DNA follows: TGTGCCAGCAGCTTAGCCCAGGGGGCGAAAGGAAACACCATATATTTT. The encoded protein is CASSLAQGAKGNTIYF.

The chain has TRBV19 and TRBJ2-2; a possible D gene is TRBD2 (5 bases). CDR1 is LNHDA, CDR2 SQIVND, per germline (reference sequence). Between the trimmed V and J ends, which lost 3 bases and 6 bases, there was a span of 14 bases. The CDR3 consists of 15 residues. In DNA, the CDR3 is TGTGCCAGTAGTATCGGAGGCGTTGGGGCCGGGGAGCTGTTTTTT. Translated: CASSIGGVGAGELFF.

This clone was recorded once. CDR3 region: CASSAGRSSYNEQFF. The DNA of the CDR3 is TGTGCCAGCAGTGCTGGCCGAAGCTCCTACAATGAGCAGTTCTTC. The genes are TRBV25-1 and TRBJ2-1, with D hard to call. Trimming took off 4 bases at V and 0 bases at J, with 10 bases between the two ends. This CDR3 is 15 amino acids long. Germline CDR1 reads MGHDK; CDR2 reads SYGVNS. The whole variable domain, remainder taken from reference TRBV25-1 and TRBJ2-1, is EADIYQTPRYLVIGTGKKITLECSQTMGHDKMYWYQQDPGMELHLIHYSYGVNSTEKGDLSSESTVSRIRTEHFPLTLESARPSHTSQYLCASSAGRSSYNEQFFGPGTRLTVL.

Comment on this clone: The sample contains more than one DNA sequence encoding this CDR3. The chain uses TRBV12-5 and TRBJ2-7, with a tentative D call TRBD1 (5 bases). The CDR3 totals 13 residues. Germline V CDR1 and CDR2: LGHNT, FRNRAP. The ends were cut back, 3 bases at V and 1 base at J, with 7 bases in the middle. CDR3 DNA sequence: TGTGCTAGTGGTTTTACAGGATCCTACGAGCAGTACTTC. Protein sequence: CASGFTGSYEQYF.

This chain uses TRBV4-3 with TRBJ1-4, with 7 nucleotides matching TRBD1. Germline values: CDR1 LGHNA, CDR2 YSLEER. The CDR3 runs to 16 residues. With 4 bases clipped from V and 3 bases from J, the junction kept 8 bases outside the gene matches. In DNA, the CDR3 is TGCGCCAGCAGCCGTACACAGGGGTTGGCTAATGAAAAACTGTTTTTT. Protein sequence: CASSRTQGLANEKLFF.

The chain links TRBV4-2 to TRBJ1-2; TRBD1 matches at 8 bases. Germline CDR1 LGHNA, CDR2 YNFKEQ. The CDR3 contains 18 residues. V lost 1 base and J lost 3; bases outside the gene matches: 13. The CDR3 coding sequence is TGTGCCAGCAGCCAAGCCAACTTCCTACAGGGGGGAGACTATGGCTACACCTTC. Translating it yields CASSQANFLQGGDYGYTF.